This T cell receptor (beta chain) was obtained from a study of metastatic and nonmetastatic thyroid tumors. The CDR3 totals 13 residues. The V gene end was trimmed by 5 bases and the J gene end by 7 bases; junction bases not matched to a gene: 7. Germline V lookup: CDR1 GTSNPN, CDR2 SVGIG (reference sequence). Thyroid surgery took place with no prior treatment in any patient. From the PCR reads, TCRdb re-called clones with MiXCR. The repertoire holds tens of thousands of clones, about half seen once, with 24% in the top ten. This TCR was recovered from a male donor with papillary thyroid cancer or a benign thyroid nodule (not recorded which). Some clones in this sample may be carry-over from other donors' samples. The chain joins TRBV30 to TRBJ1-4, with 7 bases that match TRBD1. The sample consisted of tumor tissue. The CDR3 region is CAWGGGAGEKLFF. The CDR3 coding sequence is TGTGCCTGGGGAGGGGGCGCGGGTGAAAAACTGTTTTTT.